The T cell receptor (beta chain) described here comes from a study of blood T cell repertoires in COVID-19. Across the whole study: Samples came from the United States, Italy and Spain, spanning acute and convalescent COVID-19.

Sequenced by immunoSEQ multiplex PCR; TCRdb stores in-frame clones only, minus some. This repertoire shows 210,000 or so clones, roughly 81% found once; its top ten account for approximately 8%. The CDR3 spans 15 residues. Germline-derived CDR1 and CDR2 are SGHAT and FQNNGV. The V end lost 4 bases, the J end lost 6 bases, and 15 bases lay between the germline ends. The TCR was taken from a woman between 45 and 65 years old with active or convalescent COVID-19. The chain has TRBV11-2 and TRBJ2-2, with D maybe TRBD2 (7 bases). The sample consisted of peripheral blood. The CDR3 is CASSSLGGAAGELFF. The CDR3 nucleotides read TGTGCCAGCAGCTCCCTGGGGGGGGCAGCCGGGGAGCTGTTTTTT.